One and the same sample provided the 19 T cell receptor beta chains below, sequenced in a study of blood T cell repertoires in COVID-19. The repertoire was sequenced with immunoSEQ multiplex PCR; TCRdb's copy has only in-frame clones and lacks some. The repertoire holds about 230,000 clones, more than 75% seen once, with more than 9% in the top ten. Sequenced: peripheral blood. The receptors were gathered from a man in his forties or fifties with COVID-19, enrolled during active disease.

The J gene is TRBJ1-2, the V gene TRBV14; no definite D call. This CDR3 is built from 13 residues. Trimming took off 0 bases at V and 4 bases at J, with 6 bases between the two ends. In germline, CDR1 is SGHDN, CDR2 FVKESK. The CDR3 protein is CASSQDLFYGYTF. The CDR3 nucleotides read TGTGCCAGCAGCCAAGATCTCTTCTATGGCTACACCTTC.

The chain uses TRBV10-3 and TRBJ2-7; 11 positions match TRBD2. CDR1 and CDR2 (germline): ENHRY, SYGVKD. The junction had 14 bases not matched to a gene; V was cut back by 7 bases and J by 0 bases. This CDR3 is 18 amino acids long. CDR3 amino acids: CAIKGTSGPSGSSYEQYF. As DNA, the CDR3 is TGTGCCATCAAAGGGACTAGCGGCCCATCGGGAAGCTCCTACGAGCAGTACTTC.

The rearrangement uses TRBV5-1 and TRBJ2-6, with D perhaps TRBD2 (5 bases). The CDR3 loop spans 14 amino acids. Germline V gives CDR1 SGHRS, CDR2 YFSETQ. Trimming took off 4 bases at V and 5 bases at J, with 10 bases between the two ends. CDR3 sequence reads: CASSPGSWANVLTF. CDR3 DNA: TGCGCCAGCAGCCCGGGGAGCTGGGCCAACGTCCTGACTTTC.

This clone showed up just once. This sequence joins TRBV6-5 and TRBJ1-5; D gene unclear. V was pared by 0 bases and J by 9 bases, with 12 bases between. The CDR3 covers 14 residues. Germline assignment: CDR1 MNHEY and CDR2 SVGAGI. The CDR3, as DNA: TGTGCCAGCAGTTACTCAGCCTTCAATTGGCCCCAGCATTTT. Amino acid sequence: CASSYSAFNWPQHF.

The V call is TRBV7-2, the J call TRBJ2-7; D possibly corresponds to TRBD1 (5 bases). From germline, CDR1 is SGHTA and CDR2 FQGNSA. Trimming shortened V by 0 bases and J by 5 bases, and 14 bases separated the two germline ends. CDR3 size: 15 residues. DNA for the CDR3: TGTGCCAGCAGCTTAGCAGGGGTCCCCCTTCACGAGCAGTACTTC. This sequence encodes CASSLAGVPLHEQYF.

This clone was seen only once. The chain is built from TRBV5-1 and TRBJ2-7; possibly TRBD1 for D (6 bases). CDR1 is SGHRS, CDR2 YFSETQ, per germline. Trimming took off 0 bases at V and 2 bases at J, with 12 bases between the two ends. The CDR3 has 15 residues. The CDR3 region has the DNA TGCGCCAGCAGCTTGGAAATTACAGGGACCTACGAGCAGTACTTC. Translating it yields CASSLEITGTYEQYF.

This chain uses TRBV11-2 with TRBJ2-1; 11 nucleotides line up with TRBD2. The trim removed 5 bases at V and 6 bases at J, leaving 9 bases unmatched. There are 16 residues in the CDR3. Germline CDR1 reads SGHAT; CDR2 reads FQNNGV. CDR3 nucleotide sequence: TGTGCCAGCAGCCAATTACTAGCGGGAGTTTTCAATGAGCAGTTCTTC. It is translated as CASSQLLAGVFNEQFF.

The rearrangement joins TRBV5-4 to TRBJ1-6, with 10 bases fitting TRBD1. The germline CDR1 and CDR2 sequences are SGHNT and YYREEE (reference sequence). The length of the CDR3 is 17 residues. Trimming removed 4 bases from V and 4 bases from J; junction bases left unmatched: 8. Here the CDR3 reads CASSGGDRGLYNSPLHF. DNA for the CDR3: TGTGCCAGCAGCGGGGGGGACAGGGGTCTTTATAATTCACCCCTCCACTTT.

The chain uses TRBV10-3 and TRBJ2-7; 13 bases are shared with TRBD2. V lost 4 bases and J lost 6; bases outside the gene matches: 9. The CDR3 has 16 residues. CDR1 and CDR2 (germline): ENHRY, SYGVKD. CDR3 residues: CAISGSPGLAGIEQYF. CDR3 nucleotides: TGTGCCATCAGTGGGAGCCCGGGACTAGCGGGAATCGAGCAGTACTTC.

The rearrangement joins TRBV7-8 to TRBJ2-7, with 9 bases that match TRBD2. V was pared by 2 bases and J by 4 bases, with 9 bases of the junction left unmatched. The CDR3 runs to 16 residues. The V gene's germline CDR1 is SGHVS and CDR2 FQNEAQ. CDR3 in DNA: TGTGCCAGCAGCTTAAATCGCGGGAGGGCTGCGTACGAGCAGTACTTC. This translates into CASSLNRGRAAYEQYF.

This chain connects TRBV2 to TRBJ2-7; D not resolved. Germline assignment: CDR1 SNHLY and CDR2 FYNNEI. V dropped 2 bases and J dropped 3 bases, with 8 bases sitting between them. The CDR3 has 13 residues. The CDR3 sequence: CASSENTLYEQYF. The CDR3 nucleotides read TGTGCCAGCAGTGAAAACACCCTCTACGAGCAGTACTTC.

V is TRBV6-6 and J is TRBJ1-1; D might be TRBD1 (6 bases). Germline V CDR1 and CDR2: MNHNY, SVGAGI (reference sequence). CDR3 length: 13 amino acids. The V gene lost 3 bases and the J gene lost 7 bases, with 12 bases spanning the gap. In DNA form, the CDR3 reads TGTGCCAGCAGTTATCGACAGGAGCGTGAAGCTTTCTTT. Residues: CASSYRQEREAFF.

This chain connects TRBV6-5 to TRBJ2-5, with TRBD1 matching over 8 bases. The CDR3 has 14 residues. V shed 2 bases, J shed 5 bases, and the junction held 4 bases outside the gene matches. The germline V gene encodes CDR1 MNHEY and CDR2 SVGAGI. DNA for the CDR3: TGTGCCAGCAGTTACCGAAGACAGGGGGAGACCCAGTACTTC. This sequence encodes CASSYRRQGETQYF.

The J gene is TRBJ1-4, the V gene TRBV9; 7 nucleotides agree with TRBD1. V dropped 3 bases and J dropped 5; count of bases not matched to a gene: 1. Per germline, CDR1 SGDLS and CDR2 YYNGEE. This CDR3 has 13 residues. In nucleotides, the CDR3 is TGTGCCAGCAGCGACAGGGGAAATGAAAAACTGTTTTTT. Amino acids: CASSDRGNEKLFF.

V usage is TRBV6-6 and J usage is TRBJ1-1, with D uncertain. V lost 6 bases and J lost 4, with 15 bases in between. Germline V gene sequence: CDR1 MNHNY, CDR2 SVGAGI (reference sequence). This CDR3 contains 14 residues. CDR3: CASSPVPTTTEAFF. For the CDR3, the DNA is TGTGCCAGCAGCCCGGTCCCAACCACCACTGAAGCTTTCTTT.

V is TRBV25-1 and J is TRBJ2-1; 9 bases are a match to TRBD1. The CDR3 loop spans 15 amino acids. Looked up from germline, CDR1 is MGHDK and CDR2 is SYGVNS. Germline trimming cut 6 bases from V and 4 bases from J; bases unmatched to any gene: 7. The CDR3 reads CASSGQGLSYNEQFF. DNA for the CDR3: TGTGCCAGCAGCGGACAGGGGCTTAGTTACAATGAGCAGTTCTTC.

The rearrangement uses TRBV19 and TRBJ1-1; tentative D call: TRBD1 (5 bases). Germline V gene data show CDR1 as LNHDA and CDR2 as SQIVND (reference sequence). CDR3 length: 12 residues. V lost 3 bases and J lost 6, with 8 bases in between. The CDR3 here is CASSIRGAEAFF. CDR3 nucleotides: TGTGCCAGTAGTATTAGGGGCGCTGAAGCTTTCTTT.

The chain is built from TRBV5-4 and TRBJ2-3, with D possibly being TRBD2 (6 bases). Between the trimmed V and J ends, which lost 6 bases and 4 bases, there was a span of 15 bases. Germline V gene sequence: CDR1 SGHNT, CDR2 YYREEE (reference sequence). CDR3 length: 14 amino acids. The DNA of the CDR3 is TGTGCCAGCACCCTGGAGGGCGGTGCAGATACGCAGTATTTT. Translated: CASTLEGGADTQYF.

There are a few counts of this clone. The chain joins TRBV19 to TRBJ2-1; TRBD1 might be the D (6 bases). The CDR3 loop spans 16 amino acids. Looked up from germline, CDR1 is LNHDA and CDR2 is SQIVND (reference sequence). Deletions cut 5 bases from V and 5 bases from J, with 19 bases between. CDR3 amino acids: CASSLYTGSNNNEQFF. The CDR3, as DNA: TGTGCCAGTAGTTTATATACAGGGTCAAATAACAATGAGCAGTTCTTC.